A single sample gave rise to the 19 T cell receptor beta chains below, sequenced in a study of cytomegalovirus exposure and HLA in healthy donors. The method was immunoSEQ multiplex PCR; TCRdb's version includes in-frame clones alone and lacks a portion of them. The data hold roughly 130,000 clones, with 86% observed a single time. Sequences were obtained from PBMCs. The receptors originated from a man between 18 and 35 years old in good health and CMV-seronegative.

The rearrangement links TRBV18 to TRBJ2-2, with D perhaps TRBD1 (5 bases). The ends were cut back, 3 bases at V and 17 bases at J, with 22 bases in the middle. The CDR3 has 14 amino acids. Germline assignment: CDR1 KGHSH and CDR2 LQKENI. The CDR3 coding sequence is TGTGCCAGCTCACCGTTAAGCGACAGTAGGGTATCCTTTTTT. As protein: CASSPLSDSRVSFF. Filled out from reference TRBV18 and TRBJ2-2, the complete variable domain reads NAGVMQNPRHLVRRRGQEARLRCSPMKGHSHVYWYRQLPEEGLKFMVYLQKENIIDESGMPKERFSAEFPKEGPSILRIQQVVRGDSAAYFCASSPLSDSRVSFFGEGSRLTVL.

V and J are TRBV7-8 and TRBJ1-6; D is perhaps TRBD1 (5 bases). Trimming left V 5 bases short and J 7 bases short, with 24 bases between. In germline, CDR1 is SGHVS, CDR2 FQNEAQ. CDR3 length: 18 residues. The CDR3 DNA follows: TGTGCCAGCAGCGCCCGTTTGGGGCCCGACTTGTTAAATTCACCCCTCCACTTT. Translation gives CASSARLGPDLLNSPLHF.

This clone was counted a few times. The V and J genes are TRBV7-8 and TRBJ1-1; 8 bases agree with TRBD1. The germline V gene has CDR1 SGHVS and CDR2 FQNEAQ. V was clipped by 1 base and J by 1 base; unmatched bases: 5. This CDR3 contains 16 residues. The CDR3 spells CASSLGQGRRNTEAFF. The CDR3, as DNA: TGTGCCAGCAGCTTAGGACAGGGGAGACGGAACACTGAAGCTTTCTTT.

The gene calls are TRBV13 and TRBJ2-7; 7 bases are a match to TRBD1. V was clipped by 5 bases and J by 5 bases; unmatched bases: 12. This CDR3 contains 15 residues. CDR1 is PRHDT and CDR2 is FYEKMQ in the germline V gene (reference sequence). The CDR3 spells CASSQLDRLGDEQYF. The CDR3 region has the DNA TGTGCCAGCAGCCAACTGGACAGGCTTGGGGACGAGCAGTACTTC.

The chain combines TRBV18 with TRBJ2-5; the D gene is possibly TRBD1 (6 bases). This CDR3 contains 14 residues. Trimming removed 6 bases at V and 5 bases at J, with 16 bases between. Germline CDR1 is KGHSH and CDR2 is LQKENI. The CDR3 protein is CASSRTDARETQYF. The CDR3 nucleotides read TGTGCCAGCTCGCGGACAGACGCTCGGGAGACCCAGTACTTC.

The chain uses TRBV30 and TRBJ2-7; 12 nucleotides align to TRBD1. The trim removed 4 bases at V and 7 bases at J, leaving 8 bases unmatched. The CDR3 loop spans 14 amino acids. Per the germline V gene, CDR1 is GTSNPN and CDR2 is SVGIG (reference sequence). CDR3 nucleotide sequence: TGTGCCTGGAAATTGGGACAGGGGGCAAGAGAGCAGTACTTC. It specifies CAWKLGQGAREQYF.

This clone was recorded a few times. This rearrangement joins TRBV7-2 to TRBJ1-1, with D unresolved. The CDR3 totals 13 residues. Germline-derived CDR1 and CDR2 are SGHTA and FQGNSA. Trimming took off 11 bases at V and 4 bases at J, with 17 bases between the two ends. In DNA form, the CDR3 reads TGTGCCTCGGGAGGCTCCTTGGGCACTGAAGCTTTCTTT. This encodes CASGGSLGTEAFF. Using reference TRBV7-2 and TRBJ1-1 for the parts outside the CDR3, the full variable domain is GAGVSQSPSNKVTEKGKDVELRCDPISGHTALYWYRQSLGQGLEFLIYFQGNSAPDKSGLPSDRFSAERTGGSVSTLTIQRTQQEDSAVYLCASGGSLGTEAFFGQGTRLTVV.

The chain uses TRBV4-3 and TRBJ2-1; 11 nucleotides match TRBD2. With V trimmed by 0 bases and J by 4 bases, 11 bases remained unmatched. The CDR3 is 19 amino acids. Germline V lookup: CDR1 LGHNA, CDR2 YSLEER. CDR3 bases: TGCGCCAGCAGCCAAGATCATAGCGGGAGGGCACTTGTTTACAATGAGCAGTTCTTC. As protein: CASSQDHSGRALVYNEQFF.

The sample holds a few counts of this clone. The CDR3 region has the DNA TGTGCCTACGACAGGGGTTGGGAGACCCAGTACTTC. Translated, it gives CAYDRGWETQYF. This chain uses TRBV30 with TRBJ2-5; 8 nucleotides align to TRBD1. The V gene end was trimmed by 7 bases and the J gene end by 5 bases; junction bases not matched to a gene: 6. The CDR3 is 12 residues long. The germline V gene has CDR1 GTSNPN and CDR2 SVGIG (reference sequence).

The J gene is TRBJ2-1, the V gene TRBV25-1, with TRBD1 matching over 9 bases. Germline lookup yields CDR1 MGHDK and CDR2 SYGVNS. This CDR3 is built from 15 residues. V lost 3 bases and J lost 7; bases outside the gene matches: 7. The chain's CDR3 is CASSDRDRVENEQFF. The DNA for the CDR3 is TGTGCCAGCAGTGACCGGGACAGGGTAGAGAATGAGCAGTTCTTC. Variable domain in full (rest from reference TRBV25-1 and TRBJ2-1): EADIYQTPRYLVIGTGKKITLECSQTMGHDKMYWYQQDPGMELHLIHYSYGVNSTEKGDLSSESTVSRIRTEHFPLTLESARPSHTSQYLCASSDRDRVENEQFFGPGTRLTVL.

The rearrangement links TRBV18 to TRBJ2-7; TRBD2 matches 13 bases. The CDR3 is 15 amino acids. Germline trimming cut 4 bases from V and 7 bases from J; bases unmatched to any gene: 7. Germline CDR1 KGHSH, CDR2 LQKENI. CDR3 coding DNA: TGTGCCAGCTCACTTGGGACTAGCGGGATCGATGAGCAGTACTTC. Encoded protein: CASSLGTSGIDEQYF.

The V gene is TRBV29-1, the J gene TRBJ2-7; D possibly corresponds to TRBD1 (5 bases). The V end lost 0 bases, the J end lost 0 bases, and 12 bases lay between the germline ends. CDR1 and CDR2 (germline): SQVTM, ANQGSEA. This CDR3 has 15 amino acids. In nucleotides, the CDR3 is TGCAGCGTTGAAGATCTTCGAAGGGGCTCCTACGAGCAGTACTTC. Translating gives CSVEDLRRGSYEQYF.

This chain connects TRBV29-1 to TRBJ2-3; 10 bases fit TRBD1. CDR1 and CDR2 from the germline V gene are SQVTM and ANQGSEA. The CDR3 spans 14 residues. Unmatched junction bases numbered 8, after V lost 8 bases and J lost 3 bases. The CDR3 sequence is CSYETGGATDTQYF. CDR3 nucleotide sequence: TGCAGCTATGAGACAGGGGGCGCAACAGATACGCAGTATTTT.

This CDR3 is CASRKGWRSSGANVLTF. The CDR3 nucleotides read TGTGCCAGCCGGAAAGGTTGGAGGTCCTCCGGGGCCAACGTCCTGACTTTC. The V and J genes are TRBV2 and TRBJ2-6; TRBD2 might be the D (5 bases). The CDR3 is 17 amino acids. Germline V gives CDR1 SNHLY, CDR2 FYNNEI. Trimming took off 8 bases at V and 4 bases at J, with 21 bases between the two ends.

The chain is built from TRBV15 and TRBJ2-1, with D tentatively TRBD2 (6 bases). Per germline, CDR1 LNHNV and CDR2 YYDKDF (reference sequence). The CDR3 loop spans 15 amino acids. V was clipped by 2 bases and J by 4 bases, with 12 bases between them. CDR3 in DNA: TGTGCCACCAGCAGACGACTAGAAGCTTACAATGAGCAGTTCTTC. It encodes CATSRRLEAYNEQFF.

This CDR3 reads CASSYSNGGGGYGYTF. The CDR3 region has the DNA TGTGCCAGCAGTTACTCGAACGGAGGGGGCGGTTATGGCTACACCTTC. V is TRBV6-6 and J is TRBJ1-2; 7 nucleotides match TRBD1. Germline loops: CDR1 MNHNY, CDR2 SVGAGI (reference sequence). The CDR3 extends over 16 amino acids. V lost 0 bases, J lost 5 bases, and 9 bases stayed unmatched.

This clone was observed a few times. The chain uses TRBV10-1 and TRBJ2-1; TRBD2 aligns across 11 bases. Germline CDR1 WNHNN, CDR2 SYGVQD (reference sequence). V lost 0 bases to trimming and J lost 9 bases; unmatched junction nucleotides: 7. The CDR3 is made up of 16 amino acids. The CDR3: CASSESASGRYSEQFF. The CDR3 DNA reads TGCGCCAGCAGTGAGTCGGCTAGCGGGAGGTATAGTGAGCAGTTCTTC.

This chain joins TRBV6-1 and TRBJ1-1; 9 bases fit TRBD1. The CDR3 is made up of 14 amino acids. The germline V gene encodes CDR1 MNHNS and CDR2 SASEGT. The trim removed 0 bases at V and 8 bases at J, leaving 4 bases unmatched. The CDR3: CASSEAEDRGEAFF. CDR3 bases: TGTGCCAGCAGTGAAGCGGAGGACAGGGGAGAAGCTTTCTTT.

CDR3 protein: CASGTPGQGDYGYTF. For the CDR3, the DNA is TGTGCCAGCGGAACTCCGGGACAGGGGGACTATGGCTACACCTTC. V gene TRBV6-5 combines with J gene TRBJ1-2; 11 positions agree with TRBD1. The J segment lost 3 bases and the V segment lost 8 bases, leaving 8 bases of the junction unmatched. CDR3 length: 15 residues. Germline values: CDR1 MNHEY, CDR2 SVGAGI.